This TCR beta chain was sequenced in a study of OX40 agonist ivuxolimab in advanced cancers. The assay was immunoSEQ multiplex PCR, and TCRdb's table has in-frame clones only and misses some. The repertoire holds around 45,000 clones, 88% seen once, with 7.8% in the top ten. This sequence was found in an adult with an advanced solid tumor such as melanoma, head and neck, liver or kidney cancer. The sequenced sample was CD4+ or CD8+ T cells sorted from blood, obtained in a trial of the OX40 agonist ivuxolimab.

The CDR3: CASSSDGAGREKLFF. In nucleotides, the CDR3 is TGTGCCAGCAGCTCAGACGGAGCCGGGAGAGAAAAACTGTTTTTT. The chain couples TRBV5-5 to TRBJ1-4; D remains unclear. This CDR3 region has 15 residues. In germline, CDR1 is SGHKS, CDR2 YYEKEE (reference sequence). V was clipped by 3 bases and J by 8 bases, with 17 bases between them. Combining the CDR3 with reference TRBV5-5 and TRBJ1-4 gives the whole variable domain DAGVTQSPTHLIKTRGQQVTLRCSPISGHKSVSWYQQVLGQGPQFIFQYYEKEERGRGNFPDRFSARQFPNYSSELNVNALLLGDSALYLCASSSDGAGREKLFFGSGTQLSVL.